The clone carrying this T cell receptor (beta chain) was seen a handful of times. Its antigen is unknown. With iRepertoire HTBI primers and Arm-PCR of CDR3 regions, TCR beta libraries were built. Each CDR3 protein gets one entry after TCRdb re-called the multiplex PCR reads with MiXCR. The sample yields about 660,000 distinct CDR3 sequences, about 32% seen once. The time point: persistent/refractory GD, antithyroid drugs over 5 years with positive TRAb. Making the TCR library involved RNA that had been extracted from PBMCs. The record originates from a study of regulatory T cells in long-lasting Graves disease. Study-wide results and limits: Newly diagnosed patients shared more than 750 public clonotypes; persistent patients shared under 3,000. There was favoring of TRBV28, TRBJ1-2 and TRBJ2-5 in persistent disease.

Per germline, CDR1 MDHEN and CDR2 SYDVKM. This CDR3 region has 16 residues. After removal of 2 bases from V and 6 bases from J, the junction contained 6 bases not matched to a gene. The V gene is TRBV28, the J gene TRBJ2-3; 12 bases align to TRBD2. This specimen was peripheral blood mononuclear cells (PBMCs), taken when the disease was refractory, from a patient treated with antithyroid drugs. The clonotype comes from a female donor with Graves disease. For the CDR3, the DNA is TGTGCCAGCAGTTTACTAGCGGGAGGGCTGAGGGATACGCAGTATTTT. It specifies CASSLLAGGLRDTQYF.